The T cell receptor beta chain described here comes from a study of blood T cell repertoires in COVID-19 (TCRdb year 2020). Regarding the study in general: Collaborator samples came from the United States, Italy and Spain and covered acute and convalescent phases of COVID-19. The material from the prospective study consisted of cDNA or gDNA derived from T cells, B-cell-depleted T cells, or PBMCs. The dataset comprised deeply sampled blood TCRbeta repertoires from subjects exposed to, actively infected with, or recovered from COVID-19. The repertoires were released in a freely available public database intended as a resource for research on the immune response to SARS-CoV-2. The samples were drawn from the first 160 participants of the ongoing ImmuneRACE study and from over 950 subjects provided by 6 global collaborators. The sample metadata nearly always contained a de-identified subject ID, COVID-19 status, age in years and sex. HLA class I and class II types, where available, came from metadata supplied by the sample provider rather than from assay-based typing.

Via the germline V gene, CDR1 is MDHEN and CDR2 SYDVKM. Compared with germline, V lacks 1 base and J lacks 7 bases; bases without a gene match: 8. The CDR3, from cysteine to phenylalanine, totals 16 residues. Just the 48-base CDR3 DNA is kept, in frame starting at base 1. Overall results and qualifications from the work: The quantity of clinical and demographic metadata differed by source and by participant and was supplied without curation.

The immunoSEQ Assay, a bias-controlled multiplex PCR, was used to amplify TCRbeta CDR3 regions from genomic DNA. In the original analysis: Nucleated cell counts per sample were estimated from amplification of reference gene primers within the assay. Sequence reads were collapsed and filtered to measure the absolute abundance of every unique TCRbeta CDR3 rearrangement. For each sample, productive Simpson clonality was calculated by taking the square root of Simpson's diversity index across productive rearrangements. TCRdb carries this immuneACCESS record with in-frame sequences only. Its versions omit some clonotypes, under half of them owing to an unresolved V gene in the studies checked, with the rest unexplained. V and J calls and clone size are those listed in that table; D and trimming were worked out from the DNA. This sample holds some 70,000 clones; 91% were observed only once. Around 14% of the sample is in the top ten clones.

The collaborating institutions used their own protocols to collect whole blood in K2EDTA tubes. For TCRbeta analysis, collaborator samples were shipped as frozen whole blood, as isolated PBMCs, or as DNA extracted from either sample type. For this clone: It has no known antigen specificity. Base-call qualities are not available, and no considerably larger clone is one nucleotide away.

The receptor chain draws on TRBV28 and TRBJ2-5, and 11 junction bases match TRBD1. The sample consisted of peripheral blood. This clonotype was obtained from a human donor with active COVID-19. The donor label of this sample is uncertain. CDR3 reads: CASSLYQGTGGGTQYF. The sequence in DNA is TGTGCCAGCAGTTTATACCAGGGGACAGGGGGGGGGACCCAGTACTTC.